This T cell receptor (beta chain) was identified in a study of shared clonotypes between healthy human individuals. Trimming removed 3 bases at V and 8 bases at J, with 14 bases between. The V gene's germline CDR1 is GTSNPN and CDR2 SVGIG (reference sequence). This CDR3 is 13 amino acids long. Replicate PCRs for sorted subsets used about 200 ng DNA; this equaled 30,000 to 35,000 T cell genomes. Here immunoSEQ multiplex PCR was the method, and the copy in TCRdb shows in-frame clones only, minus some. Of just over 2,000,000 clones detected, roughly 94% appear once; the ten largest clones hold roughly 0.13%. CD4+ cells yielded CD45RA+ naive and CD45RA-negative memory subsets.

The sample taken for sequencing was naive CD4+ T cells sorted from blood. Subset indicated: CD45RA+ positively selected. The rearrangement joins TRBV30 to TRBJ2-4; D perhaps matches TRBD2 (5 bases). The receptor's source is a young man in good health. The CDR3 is CAWSSGQRDIQYF. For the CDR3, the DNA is TGTGCCTGGAGCTCGGGTCAGAGGGACATTCAGTACTTC.